These 2 T cell receptor beta chains were all obtained from the same sample, sequenced in a study of blood T cells in healthy people across ages. Primed by a sample-barcoded 5' primer and a J-beta primer mix, a second PCR proceeded for roughly 6 to 12 cycles. Using its own MiXCR run on the 5' RACE reads, TCRdb lists one record per CDR3 protein. The sample includes approximately 2,000,000 distinct CDR3 sequences, 30% to 40% of them seen just once. The sequenced sample was blood. These receptors came from a human donor in good health.

This clonotype has only a few counts. This rearrangement joins TRBV20-1 to TRBJ1-2; a possible D gene is TRBD1 (5 bases). The germline V and J ends were trimmed by 3 bases and 0 bases, with 11 bases remaining between them. Germline CDR1 reads DFQATT; CDR2 reads SNEGSKA (reference sequence). The CDR3 spans 14 residues. CDR3 amino acids: CSARTDPTNYGYTF. DNA for the CDR3: TGCAGTGCTAGGACAGATCCTACTAACTATGGCTACACCTTC.

The V and J genes are TRBV5-1 and TRBJ2-1, with D possibly matching TRBD1 (7 bases). Trimming took 4 bases from V and 5 from J, leaving 19 bases between them. CDR1 SGHRS and CDR2 YFSETQ come from the germline V gene. The CDR3 spans 16 residues. CDR3 nucleotide sequence: TGCGCCAGCAGCAACCCCCAGGGGGGAATCGACAATGAGCAGTTCTTC. Its translation: CASSNPQGGIDNEQFF.